This is a list of T cell receptor beta chains from one sample in a study of cytomegalovirus exposure and HLA in healthy donors. Measured with immunoSEQ multiplex PCR; TCRdb has only the in-frame clones, and not every one. The sample contains roughly 190,000 clones, 75% to 90% of which appear only once. Source material: PBMCs. The receptors derive from a young woman in good health and CMV-seronegative. Each CDR3 is given with its conserved first and last residue. The D gene is left open where the match is weak. For some rows the clone size is stated as once, few or many, or as a class when expanded; others skip it.

d_gene: TRBD1
abundance: .
j_gene: TRBJ1-6
v_gene: TRBV2
CDR3nt: TGTGCCAGCAGTGCTGGGACAGTCAGCTCCTATAATTCACCCCTCCACTTT
CDR3aa: CASSAGTVSSYNSPLHF

d_gene: .
abundance: .
j_gene: TRBJ1-2
v_gene: TRBV7-8
CDR3nt: TGTGCCAGCAGCTTAGAAGGCAGGAACTATGGCTACACCTTC
CDR3aa: CASSLEGRNYGYTF

d_gene: .
abundance: .
j_gene: TRBJ1-1
v_gene: TRBV29-1
CDR3nt: TGCAGCGTTGGGTTCGGGATGAACACTGAAGCTTTCTTT
CDR3aa: CSVGFGMNTEAFF

d_gene: TRBD1
abundance: .
j_gene: TRBJ1-1
v_gene: TRBV28
CDR3nt: TGTGCCAGCAGTTTGTTCAGCGCAGGGGGCCGGCGGACTGAAGCTTTCTTT
CDR3aa: CASSLFSAGGRRTEAFF

d_gene: TRBD2
abundance: .
j_gene: TRBJ2-1
v_gene: TRBV27
CDR3nt: TGTGCCAGCAGTTTCCTTGGGACTATGAGTATTGAGCAGTTCTTC
CDR3aa: CASSFLGTMSIEQFF

d_gene: TRBD2
abundance: .
j_gene: TRBJ2-5
v_gene: TRBV5-1
CDR3nt: TGCGCCACTTCTAGCGGGAGGGGGGGACAAGAGACCCAGTACTTC
CDR3aa: CATSSGRGGQETQYF

d_gene: TRBD1
abundance: .
j_gene: TRBJ1-4
v_gene: TRBV9
CDR3nt: TGTGCCAGCAGCGTAGCCGGACAGGGGCAAGGAGAAAAACTGTTTTTT
CDR3aa: CASSVAGQGQGEKLFF

d_gene: TRBD2
abundance: .
j_gene: TRBJ2-5
v_gene: TRBV27
CDR3nt: TGTGCCAGCGGTTGGGGACTAGCGGGAGGGGAGACCCAGTACTTC
CDR3aa: CASGWGLAGGETQYF

d_gene: TRBD1
abundance: once
j_gene: TRBJ2-7
v_gene: TRBV6-5
CDR3nt: TGTGCCAGCAGTTACGTACAGGGGGACGAGCAGTACTTC
CDR3aa: CASSYVQGDEQYF

d_gene: TRBD2
abundance: .
j_gene: TRBJ2-1
v_gene: TRBV18
CDR3nt: TGTGCCAGCTCACCCGGACTAGCGGGGGCCGGTGAGCAGTTCTTC
CDR3aa: CASSPGLAGAGEQFF

d_gene: TRBD2
abundance: .
j_gene: TRBJ2-5
v_gene: TRBV6-1
CDR3nt: TGTGCCAGCAGGGCGCTAGCGGGCAGTGTAGAGACCCAGTACTTC
CDR3aa: CASRALAGSVETQYF

d_gene: .
abundance: .
j_gene: TRBJ2-7
v_gene: TRBV25-1
CDR3nt: TGTGCCAGCAGTGAATCCTACGGAGCATCCTACGAGCAGTACTTC
CDR3aa: CASSESYGASYEQYF

d_gene: TRBD1
abundance: once
j_gene: TRBJ1-2
v_gene: TRBV5-1
CDR3nt: TGCGCCAGTTCCGGGACAGGGAAGGGAAACTATGGCTACACCTTC
CDR3aa: CASSGTGKGNYGYTF

d_gene: TRBD1
abundance: .
j_gene: TRBJ1-5
v_gene: TRBV18
CDR3nt: TGTGCCAGCTCCCGAACCGGGACAGGGAGCAATCAGCCCCAGCATTTT
CDR3aa: CASSRTGTGSNQPQHF

d_gene: .
abundance: .
j_gene: TRBJ1-4
v_gene: TRBV15
CDR3nt: TGTGCCACCAGCACTCCCCCGGGACACGGTTTTGGAAAACTGTTTTTT
CDR3aa: CATSTPPGHGFGKLFF

d_gene: .
abundance: .
j_gene: TRBJ1-2
v_gene: TRBV21-1
CDR3nt: TGTGCCAGCAGCAGGACTGAAGACAAACACTATGGCTACACCTTC
CDR3aa: CASSRTEDKHYGYTF

d_gene: .
abundance: .
j_gene: TRBJ1-2
v_gene: TRBV5-4
CDR3nt: TGTGCCAGCAGCTTCCCAGACAGAGCCTATGGCTACACCTTC
CDR3aa: CASSFPDRAYGYTF

d_gene: .
abundance: .
j_gene: TRBJ1-5
v_gene: TRBV7-2
CDR3nt: TGTGCCAGCACCCTACATACAGGGAGAAATCAGCCCCAGCATTTT
CDR3aa: CASTLHTGRNQPQHF

d_gene: TRBD1
abundance: .
j_gene: TRBJ2-3
v_gene: TRBV6-5
CDR3nt: TGTGCCAGCAGTTCCCCGACAGGGGGTGTCACAGATACGCAGTATTTT
CDR3aa: CASSSPTGGVTDTQYF

d_gene: .
abundance: .
j_gene: TRBJ2-5
v_gene: TRBV19
CDR3nt: TGTGCCAGCGCCAGAGGGTACCAAGAGACCCAGTACTTC
CDR3aa: CASARGYQETQYF

d_gene: TRBD2
abundance: .
j_gene: TRBJ2-1
v_gene: TRBV15
CDR3nt: TGTGCCACCAGGGTCGGCAGCGGGAGTCGGAATGAGCAGTTCTTC
CDR3aa: CATRVGSGSRNEQFF

d_gene: .
abundance: .
j_gene: TRBJ1-3
v_gene: TRBV7-8
CDR3nt: TGTGCCAGCAGCTCCAGACTCGACAGGTCCCACACCATATATTTT
CDR3aa: CASSSRLDRSHTIYF